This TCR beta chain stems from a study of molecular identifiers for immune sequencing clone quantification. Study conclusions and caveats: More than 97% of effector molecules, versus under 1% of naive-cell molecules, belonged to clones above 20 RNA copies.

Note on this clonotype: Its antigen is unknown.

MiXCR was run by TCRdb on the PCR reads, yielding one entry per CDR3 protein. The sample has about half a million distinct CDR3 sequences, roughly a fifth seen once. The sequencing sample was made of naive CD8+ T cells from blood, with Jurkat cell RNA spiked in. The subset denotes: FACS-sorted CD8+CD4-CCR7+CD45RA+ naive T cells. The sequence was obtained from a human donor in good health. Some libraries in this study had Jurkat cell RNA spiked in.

In DNA, the CDR3 is TGTGCCAGCAGTTTTTCAACAGGGGTCAAAGGTTATGGCTACACCTTC. Translating it yields CASSFSTGVKGYGYTF. V gene TRBV6-5 combines with J gene TRBJ1-2, with 7 bases aligning to TRBD1. Germline CDR1 reads MNHEY; CDR2 reads SVGAGI. The CDR3 spans 16 residues. The V segment lost 4 bases and the J segment 5 bases; nucleotides outside the gene matches: 13.